These 14 T cell receptor beta chains were sequenced from one sample in a study of CD8+CD57+ T cells in acquired aplastic anemia. Previously, flow cytometry had revealed CD8+CD57+ cell expansion in the patients chosen for sequencing. For CDR3 and TCR beta VDJ profiling, genomic DNA was the template used. Via MiXCR, TCRdb re-called the reads, giving one row per CDR3 protein. The data hold 150,000 to 200,000 distinct CDR3 sequences, with roughly 43% observed a single time. The material sequenced was sorted CD4+, CD8+, or CD8+CD57+ T cells (not recorded which) from PBMCs. These TCRs come from a human donor with aplastic anemia.

The J gene is TRBJ2-7, the V gene TRBV5-1, with 8 bases aligning to TRBD2. Germline V gene lookup returns CDR1 SGHRS and CDR2 YFSETQ. The CDR3 is made up of 14 amino acids. The trim removed 3 bases at V and 4 bases at J, leaving 6 bases unmatched. CDR3 coding DNA: TGCGCCAGCAGCTCCGGACTAGCCCAATACGAGCAGTACTTC. This encodes CASSSGLAQYEQYF.

This clonotype was counted only a few times. The chain has TRBV2 and TRBJ1-5; 7 bases line up with TRBD1. Germline lookup yields CDR1 SNHLY and CDR2 FYNNEI. After removal of 8 bases from V and 4 bases from J, the junction contained 11 bases not matched to a gene. The length of the CDR3 is 15 residues. The CDR3 reads CASSSQQGHNQPQHF. The DNA of the CDR3 is TGTGCCAGCTCATCCCAACAGGGGCATAATCAGCCCCAGCATTTT.

This clonotype was recorded once. Its ends do not fully match the called genes, so a read error is possible. V usage is TRBV6-1 and J usage is TRBJ1-4; a weak D match, TRBD1 (5 bases). The CDR3 spans 12 residues. Germline V gene data show CDR1 as MNHNS and CDR2 as SASEGT. The CDR3 DNA reads TGTGCCGTGAGGGACGGAAATGAAAAACTGTTCTTT. This codes for CAVRDGNEKLFF.

The gene calls are TRBV15 and TRBJ2-3; D may match TRBD1 or TRBD2 (5 bases each). Trimming removed 1 base at V and 3 bases at J, with 14 bases between. This CDR3 comprises 16 residues. CDR1 is LNHNV, CDR2 YYDKDF, per germline (reference sequence). The CDR3 loop is CATSRGSGRGTDTQYF. For the CDR3, the DNA is TGTGCCACCAGCAGAGGTTCAGGGAGAGGGACAGATACGCAGTATTTT.

The chain carries TRBV29-1 and TRBJ2-5; D is possibly TRBD1 (6 bases). V lost 1 base and J lost 5, with 20 bases in between. CDR3 length: 16 amino acids. Germline values: CDR1 SQVTM, CDR2 ANQGSEA. The CDR3 is CSVEGFPGQQGETQYF. Written as DNA, the CDR3 is TGCAGCGTTGAAGGCTTTCCGGGACAACAAGGGGAGACCCAGTACTTC. Drawing the rest from reference TRBV29-1 and TRBJ2-5, the complete variable domain is SAVISQKPSRDICQRGTSLTIQCQVDSQVTMMFWYRQQPGQSLTLIATANQGSEATYESGFVIDKFPISRPNLTFSTLTVSNMSPEDSSIYLCSVEGFPGQQGETQYFGPGTRLLVL.

This clonotype has a count of ten or more. This sequence joins TRBV9 and TRBJ2-5, with TRBD2 matching 8 bases. After removal of 4 bases from V and 2 bases from J, the junction contained 7 bases not matched to a gene. Germline CDR1 reads SGDLS; CDR2 reads YYNGEE. The CDR3 spans 15 residues. The CDR3: CASSPRAGVQETQYF. CDR3 DNA sequence: TGTGCCAGCAGCCCCCGAGCGGGGGTACAAGAGACCCAGTACTTC.

In its sample, this clonotype was seen a few times. V gene TRBV10-3 combines with J gene TRBJ1-2; TRBD1 matches at 8 bases. CDR3 length: 14 residues. Germline values: CDR1 ENHRY, CDR2 SYGVKD. The J segment lost 4 bases and the V segment lost 5 bases, leaving 6 bases of the junction unmatched. The CDR3 nucleotides are TGTGCCATCAGTTATGGACAGGGAATCTATGGCTACACCTTC. Translating it yields CAISYGQGIYGYTF.

The table lists this clonotype with many counts. This chain connects TRBV7-9 to TRBJ1-2; D may be TRBD1 (6 bases). The V end lost 0 bases, the J end lost 7 bases, and 12 bases lay between the germline ends. CDR3 length equals 14 residues. The germline V gene encodes CDR1 SEHNR and CDR2 FQNEAQ (reference sequence). The CDR3, as DNA: TGTGCCAGCAGCTTAGCGTGGCAGGGGTCTGGCTACACCTTC. It codes for CASSLAWQGSGYTF.

The chain combines TRBV20-1 with TRBJ2-7; D remains unclear. The CDR3 covers 13 residues. The germline V gene has CDR1 DFQATT and CDR2 SNEGSKA (reference sequence). Trimming pared 3 bases from V and 2 bases from J, leaving 11 bases between. The CDR3, as DNA: TGCAGTGCTAGGCCCCAGAAAACCTACGAGCAGTACTTC. It translates to CSARPQKTYEQYF.

This clonotype occurred many times. This sequence joins TRBV15 and TRBJ1-2; D is unresolved. With 3 bases removed from V and 4 bases from J, the gap between germline ends came to 18 bases. Germline lookup yields CDR1 LNHNV and CDR2 YYDKDF (reference sequence). This CDR3 comprises 16 residues. The CDR3 here is CATSRWTPGLVYGYTF. The CDR3, as DNA: TGTGCCACCAGCAGGTGGACCCCTGGGCTCGTCTATGGCTACACCTTC.

This chain joins TRBV6-1 and TRBJ1-1, with TRBD1 matching 9 bases. Germline V lookup: CDR1 MNHNS, CDR2 SASEGT. J was trimmed by 4 bases and V by 6 bases; bases with no gene match: 9. This CDR3 contains 15 residues. The CDR3 loop is CASRLQGAGITEAFF. CDR3 in DNA: TGTGCCAGCAGGCTACAGGGGGCGGGCATCACTGAAGCTTTCTTT.

This clonotype was counted at least ten times. This chain joins TRBV7-2 and TRBJ1-2, with D perhaps matching TRBD1 (5 bases). This CDR3 comprises 14 residues. Deletions cut 2 bases from V and 3 bases from J, with 10 bases between. CDR1 is SGHTA, CDR2 FQGNSA, per germline. The CDR3 here is CASSLQGRDYGYTF. CDR3 bases: TGTGCCAGCAGCTTACAGGGACGGGACTATGGCTACACCTTC.

This clonotype was counted only a few times. The V call is TRBV2, the J call TRBJ2-5; D unclear. The V gene's germline CDR1 is SNHLY and CDR2 FYNNEI. The CDR3 loop spans 13 amino acids. The V gene lost 6 bases and the J gene lost 5 bases, with 13 bases spanning the gap. The CDR3 here is CASSRSKPETQYF. DNA of the CDR3: TGTGCCAGCAGCCGATCTAAGCCCGAGACCCAGTACTTC. Variable domain in full (rest from reference TRBV2 and TRBJ2-5): EPEVTQTPSHQVTQMGQEVILRCVPISNHLYFYWYRQILGQKVEFLVSFYNNEISEKSEIFDDQFSVERPDGSNFTLKIRSTKLEDSAMYFCASSRSKPETQYFGPGTRLLVL.

A few counts support this clonotype. V and J are TRBV19 and TRBJ2-5; the D is unclear. Germline V lookup: CDR1 LNHDA, CDR2 SQIVND (reference sequence). The V end was cut by 3 bases, the J end by 7 bases, with 18 bases between. The CDR3 is 15 residues long. The CDR3 DNA follows: TGTGCCAGTAGTATTGGTGCAGGTGTAAGTAGGACCCAGTACTTC. Translating it yields CASSIGAGVSRTQYF.